This T cell receptor (beta chain) was sequenced in a study of T-cell memory formation after mild COVID-19. This clonotype appeared a few times. MiXCR was run by TCRdb on the 5' RACE reads, yielding one entry per CDR3 protein. The table records roughly 250,000 distinct CDR3 sequences, about 17% of them present only once. Trimming at V came to 6 bases and at J to 2 bases, leaving 3 bases not matched to a gene. CDR3 length equals 13 residues. Germline V gene sequence: CDR1 SGHTA, CDR2 FQGTGA. The sequencing input was PBMCs or a T cell subset sorted from them (not recorded which). This clonotype was obtained from a man aged 18 to 35 who had mild COVID-19 (a few samples of this study predate the infection). Cell type and time point are not known. J is TRBJ2-5 and V is TRBV7-3, with TRBD1 identical over 7 bases. This chain's CDR3 is CASSSQGQETQYF. The CDR3 coding sequence is TGTGCCAGCAGTTCACAGGGGCAAGAGACCCAGTACTTC.